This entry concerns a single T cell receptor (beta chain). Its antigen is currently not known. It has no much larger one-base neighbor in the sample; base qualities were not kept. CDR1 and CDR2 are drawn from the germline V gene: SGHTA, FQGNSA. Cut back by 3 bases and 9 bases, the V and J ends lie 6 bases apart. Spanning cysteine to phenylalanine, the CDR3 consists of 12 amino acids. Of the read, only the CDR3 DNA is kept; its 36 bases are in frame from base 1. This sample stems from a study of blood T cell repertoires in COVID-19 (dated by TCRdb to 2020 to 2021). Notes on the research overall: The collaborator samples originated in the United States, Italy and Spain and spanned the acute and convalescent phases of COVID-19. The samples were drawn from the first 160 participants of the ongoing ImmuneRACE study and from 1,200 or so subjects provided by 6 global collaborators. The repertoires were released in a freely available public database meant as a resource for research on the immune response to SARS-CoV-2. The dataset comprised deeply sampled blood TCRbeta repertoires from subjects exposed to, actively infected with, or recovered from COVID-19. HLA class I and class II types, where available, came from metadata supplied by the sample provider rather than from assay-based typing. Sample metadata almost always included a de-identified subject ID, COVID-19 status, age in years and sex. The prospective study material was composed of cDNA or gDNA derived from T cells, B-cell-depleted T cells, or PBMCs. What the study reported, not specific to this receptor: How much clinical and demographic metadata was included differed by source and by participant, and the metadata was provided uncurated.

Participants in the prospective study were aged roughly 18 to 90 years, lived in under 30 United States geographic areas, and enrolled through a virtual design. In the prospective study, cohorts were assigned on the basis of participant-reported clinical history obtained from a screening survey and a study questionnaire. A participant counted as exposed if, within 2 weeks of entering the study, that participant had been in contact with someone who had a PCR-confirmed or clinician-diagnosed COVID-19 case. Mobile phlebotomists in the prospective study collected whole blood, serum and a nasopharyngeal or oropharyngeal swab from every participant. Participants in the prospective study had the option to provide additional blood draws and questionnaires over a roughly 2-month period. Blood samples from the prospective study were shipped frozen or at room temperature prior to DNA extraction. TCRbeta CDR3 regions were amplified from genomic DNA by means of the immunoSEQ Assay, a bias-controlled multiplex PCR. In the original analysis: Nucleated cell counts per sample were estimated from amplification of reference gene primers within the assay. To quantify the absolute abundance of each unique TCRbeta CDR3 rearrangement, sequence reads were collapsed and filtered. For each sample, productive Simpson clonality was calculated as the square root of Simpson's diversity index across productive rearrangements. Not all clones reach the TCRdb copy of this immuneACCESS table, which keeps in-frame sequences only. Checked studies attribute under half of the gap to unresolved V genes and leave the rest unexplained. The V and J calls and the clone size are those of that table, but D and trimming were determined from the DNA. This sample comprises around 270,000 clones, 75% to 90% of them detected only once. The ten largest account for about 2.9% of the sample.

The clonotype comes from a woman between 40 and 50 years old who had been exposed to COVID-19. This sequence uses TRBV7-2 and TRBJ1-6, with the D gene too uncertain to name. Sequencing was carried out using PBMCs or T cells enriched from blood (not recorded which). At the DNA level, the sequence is TGTGCCAGCAGCTTCGGAGGTTCACCCCTCCACTTT. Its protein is CASSFGGSPLHF.